These T cell receptor beta chains were read from a single sample in a study of T cell responses to AZD1222 COVID-19 vaccine. Sequencing used immunoSEQ multiplex PCR; TCRdb keeps in-frame clones, though not all of them. The sample lists some 120,000 clones, 89% seen once, with around a tenth in the top ten. The sample was peripheral blood, taken 28 days after the second AZD1222 dose. All receptors derive from an adult who received the AZD1222 COVID-19 vaccine. CDR3s include the opening cysteine and the closing phenylalanine or tryptophan. The D gene is left open where the match is weak. Clone size is not always given. Where it is, it says once, few, many or a class for expanded clones.

size	J	D	V	DNA	CDR3
NA	TRBJ2-5	TRBD1	TRBV5-4	TGTGCCAGCAGCGGGGGGACAGGCCAAGAGACCCAGTACTTC	CASSGGTGQETQYF
NA	TRBJ1-1	NA	TRBV29-1	TGCAGCGTCGCTCCCCGGAAGAACACTGAAGCTTTCTTT	CSVAPRKNTEAFF
once	TRBJ2-1	NA	TRBV5-1	TGCGCCAGCAGCTGGGAGGGGGTGGCCTACAATGAGCAGTTCTTC	CASSWEGVAYNEQFF
once	TRBJ1-5	NA	TRBV6-6	TGTGCCAGCAGCCCCGACTTAAATCAGCCCCAGCATTTT	CASSPDLNQPQHF
once	TRBJ1-5	NA	TRBV5-8	TGTGCCAGCAGCTTTTCTCCGGACCAGCCCCAGCATTTT	CASSFSPDQPQHF
NA	TRBJ1-2	NA	TRBV2	TGTGCCAGCAGTGAAAGTACGGCTAACTATGGCTACACCTTC	CASSESTANYGYTF
NA	TRBJ2-2	TRBD1	TRBV5-4	TGTGCCAGCAGCTTGGGGACAGGGGTGATCGGGGAGCTGTTTTTT	CASSLGTGVIGELFF
once	TRBJ2-2	TRBD1	TRBV7-7	TGTGCCAGCAGTCTTGGGACAGGGGGGGCCGGGGAGCTGTTTTTT	CASSLGTGGAGELFF
NA	TRBJ2-1	TRBD1	TRBV12-5	TGTGCTAGTGGCCTTACAGGGGGCGTCCCCTACAATGAGCAGTTCTTC	CASGLTGGVPYNEQFF
NA	TRBJ1-2	TRBD1	TRBV5-1	TGCGCCAGCAGCTTAACAGGGGAACTCGGCTACACCTTC	CASSLTGELGYTF
NA	TRBJ1-3	NA	TRBV7-9	TGTGCCAGCAGCCTCGAGCAGCCTGGAAACACCATATATTTT	CASSLEQPGNTIYF
NA	TRBJ1-1	TRBD1	TRBV27	TGTGCCAGCAGCCGGGGACAGGGGCTTAGGAGCACTGAAGCTTTCTTT	CASSRGQGLRSTEAFF
NA	TRBJ1-5	TRBD1	TRBV18	TGTGCCAGCTCAATGGGACAGGGAGCTCAGCCCCAGCATTTT	CASSMGQGAQPQHF
NA	TRBJ1-2	NA	TRBV9	TGTGCCAGCAGCGTTTTAAGGGGAGACTATGGCTACACCTTC	CASSVLRGDYGYTF
NA	TRBJ1-1	NA	TRBV2	TGTGCCAGCAGCGAGTGGGGGAACACTGAAGCTTTCTTT	CASSEWGNTEAFF
NA	TRBJ2-1	NA	TRBV24-1	TGTGCCACCAGTGACTATAACTACAATGAGCAGTTCTTC	CATSDYNYNEQFF
NA	TRBJ2-7	TRBD1	TRBV19	TGTGCCAGTAGTGCCCGGGACAGGGACTACGAGCAGTACTTC	CASSARDRDYEQYF
NA	TRBJ1-2	NA	TRBV2	TGTGCCAGCCGAGTGAGGGAGGATGGCTACACCTTC	CASRVREDGYTF
NA	TRBJ2-3	NA	TRBV12-3/TRBV12-4	TGTGCCAGCAGTCTCAGGGGAGATACGCAGTATTTT	CASSLRGDTQYF
NA	TRBJ2-7	TRBD2	TRBV5-4	TGTGCCAGCAGCTTAGCGGGGGGGCCCTACGAGCAGTACTTC	CASSLAGGPYEQYF
NA	TRBJ2-6	NA	TRBV6-2/TRBV6-3	TGTGCCAGCAGTTTGGGTTGGGGGGCTGGGGCCAACGTCCTGACTTTC	CASSLGWGAGANVLTF
NA	TRBJ2-7	NA	TRBV7-7	TGTGCTAGCAGCTTAGCGCTATCGTTGAAGGGTGAATACGAGCAGTACTTC	CASSLALSLKGEYEQYF
few	TRBJ2-5	TRBD2	TRBV2	TGTGCCAGCAAGACCGACCCGGGACTAGCCGCGGAGGCCCAGTACTTC	CASKTDPGLAAEAQYF
NA	TRBJ2-1	NA	TRBV29-1	TGCAGCGTGGGCCCCGGGGGACACTACAATGAGCAGTTCTTC	CSVGPGGHYNEQFF
NA	TRBJ2-7	NA	TRBV6-1	TGTGCCAGCAGTGAAGTAAGGGCAGGGGAAAGCTACGAGCAGTACTTC	CASSEVRAGESYEQYF
NA	TRBJ1-6	TRBD1	TRBV3-1/TRBV3-2	TGTGCCAGCAGCCAAGGGATGGGACAGGGGAGGAATTCACCCCTCCACTTT	CASSQGMGQGRNSPLHF
NA	TRBJ2-4	NA	TRBV5-4	TGTGCCAGCAGCTTGGGGGGCGGTGAGGGTCACATTCAGTACTTC	CASSLGGGEGHIQYF
NA	TRBJ2-1	NA	TRBV19	TGTGCCAGTAGTATAGTACGCGGGTCGAACAATGAGCAGTTCTTC	CASSIVRGSNNEQFF
NA	TRBJ2-1	TRBD2	TRBV7-3	TGTGCCAGCAGCTTTACTAGCGGGGGGGCTCCCCGGCAGTTCTTC	CASSFTSGGAPRQFF
NA	TRBJ2-2	NA	TRBV11-2	TGTGCCAGCAGTCCTGGGGGGGCTAGGACCGGGGAGCTGTTTTTT	CASSPGGARTGELFF
NA	TRBJ2-6	NA	TRBV10-1	TGCGCCAGCACTGGGGCCAACGTCCTGACTTTC	CASTGANVLTF
NA	TRBJ1-1	NA	TRBV4-1	TGCGCCAGCAGCCAAGGCCAAATGAACACTGAAGCTTTCTTT	CASSQGQMNTEAFF
NA	TRBJ1-1	NA	TRBV7-9	TGTGCCAGCAGCCCCCTGGGGGGGCGAACTGAAGCTTTCTTT	CASSPLGGRTEAFF
NA	TRBJ1-4	NA	TRBV5-1	TGCGCCAGCAGTTACGTGGGTTCTAATGAAAAACTGTTTTTT	CASSYVGSNEKLFF
NA	TRBJ1-5	NA	TRBV7-8	TGTGCCAGCAGCTTAAGGGGGGAACAGCCCCAGCATTTT	CASSLRGEQPQHF
once	TRBJ1-2	NA	TRBV7-9	TGTGCCAGCAGCTTAGGACAAAAGAATGGCTACACCTTC	CASSLGQKNGYTF
NA	TRBJ1-4	NA	TRBV2	TGTGCCAGTCGAATAGTAGATGAAAAACTGTTTTTT	CASRIVDEKLFF
NA	TRBJ2-3	NA	TRBV18	TGTGCCAGCTCAGCCTATACAGCAGATACGCAGTATTTT	CASSAYTADTQYF